This T cell receptor (beta chain) was profiled in a study of technical replicates of blood from a handful of donors. Measured with immunoSEQ multiplex PCR; TCRdb has only the in-frame clones, and not every one. The sample yields tens of thousands of clones, about 92% seen once. This clone was seen only once. Trimming at V came to 3 bases and at J to 4 bases, leaving 10 bases not matched to a gene. CDR1 is MNHNS, CDR2 SASEGT, per germline. This CDR3 has 17 amino acids. This receptor was taken from a human donor in good health. The chain recombines TRBV6-1 with TRBJ1-5; 9 bases are a match to TRBD1. The sequenced sample consisted of T cells isolated from PBMCs. DNA of the CDR3: TGTGCCAGCAGTGACTTCGGGACAGGGCGTCTGAATCAGCCCCAGCATTTT. It translates to CASSDFGTGRLNQPQHF.